This T cell receptor (beta chain) stems from a study of T cell responses to AZD1222 COVID-19 vaccine. Study information: Pooled samples include second doses given at about 4 or 12 weeks. General observations from the study: With two AZD1222 doses given, Spike-specific TCR breadth and depth both rose. Among spike-specific TCRs, nearly half reportedly target unmutated variant regions. Across the whole spike, CD4 TCRs peaked at regions 160-218 and 743-854.

J lost 1 base, V lost 4 bases, and 6 bases had no gene match. Germline V CDR1 and CDR2: SEHNR, FQNEAQ (reference sequence). The CDR3 is 15 amino acids. Only in-frame clones appear in the TCRdb table, and some are missing; sequencing was by immunoSEQ multiplex PCR. The data hold 150,000 or so clones, with approximately 90% observed a single time. With regard to this clone: No antigen is known for it.

This chain uses TRBV7-9 with TRBJ1-1; the match to TRBD1 covers 7 bases. This receptor was taken from an adult in good health. The input for sequencing was peripheral blood, taken on day 0 of AZD1222 vaccination. The CDR3 region has the DNA TGTGCCAGCAGCTCCACAGGGGCCCGGAACACTGAAGCTTTCTTT. This sequence encodes CASSSTGARNTEAFF.